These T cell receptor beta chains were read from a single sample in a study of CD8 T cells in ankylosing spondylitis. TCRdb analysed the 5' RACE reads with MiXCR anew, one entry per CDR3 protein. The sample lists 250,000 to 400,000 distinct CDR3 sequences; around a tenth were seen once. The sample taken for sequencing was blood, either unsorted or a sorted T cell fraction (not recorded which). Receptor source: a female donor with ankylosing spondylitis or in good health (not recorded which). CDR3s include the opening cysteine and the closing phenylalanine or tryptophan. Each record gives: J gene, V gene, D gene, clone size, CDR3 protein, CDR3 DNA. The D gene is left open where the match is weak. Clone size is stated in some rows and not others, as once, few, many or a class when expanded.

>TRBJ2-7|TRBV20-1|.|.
CSAPSAGATYEQYF
TGCAGTGCCCCCTCCGCAGGGGCGACCTACGAGCAGTACTTC
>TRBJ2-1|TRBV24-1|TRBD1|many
CATSDFGTGSSHNEQFF
TGTGCCACCAGTGATTTCGGGACAGGGAGTAGCCACAATGAGCAGTTCTTC
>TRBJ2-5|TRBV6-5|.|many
CASSYSGEEETQYF
TGTGCCAGCAGTTACTCAGGCGAAGAAGAGACCCAGTACTTC
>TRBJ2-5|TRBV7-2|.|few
CASSVASAKGLETQYF
TGTGCCAGCAGCGTTGCGTCTGCCAAGGGACTGGAGACCCAGTACTTC
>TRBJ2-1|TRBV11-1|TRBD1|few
CASSDRLPLTGESYNEQFF
TGTGCCAGCAGCGACCGCCTCCCTCTGACAGGGGAATCCTACAATGAGCAGTTCTTC
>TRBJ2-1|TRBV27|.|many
CASSLGEYNEQFF
TGTGCCAGCAGTTTGGGAGAATACAATGAGCAGTTCTTC
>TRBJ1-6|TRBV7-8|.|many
CASSSDWGAVNSPLHF
TGTGCCAGCAGCTCGGACTGGGGGGCAGTTAATTCACCCCTCCACTTT
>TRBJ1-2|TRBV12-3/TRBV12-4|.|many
CASSLATGSGGYTF
TGTGCCAGCAGTTTAGCCACAGGATCGGGTGGCTACACCTTC
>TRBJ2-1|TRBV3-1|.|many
CASSPTPNEQFF
TGTGCCAGCAGCCCGACCCCTAATGAGCAGTTCTTC
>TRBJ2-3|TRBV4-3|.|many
CASSPNPGRAFTDTQYF
TGCGCCAGCAGCCCTAACCCGGGCAGGGCTTTTACAGATACGCAGTATTTT
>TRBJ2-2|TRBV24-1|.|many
CATSDPRTGELFF
TGTGCCACCAGTGACCCTCGAACCGGGGAGCTGTTTTTT
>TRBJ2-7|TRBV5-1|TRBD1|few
CASTFWTGRSYEQYF
TGCGCCAGCACCTTTTGGACAGGTCGCTCCTACGAGCAGTACTTC
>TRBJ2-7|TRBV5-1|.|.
CASSPEGIAEQYF
TGCGCCAGCAGCCCGGAGGGGATAGCCGAGCAGTACTTC
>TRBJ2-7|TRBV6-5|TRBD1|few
CASSSDRAREQYF
TGTGCCAGCAGTTCCGACAGGGCGAGAGAGCAGTACTTC
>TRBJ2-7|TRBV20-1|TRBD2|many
CSASSGVSYEQYF
TGCAGTGCTAGTAGCGGGGTCTCCTACGAGCAGTACTTC
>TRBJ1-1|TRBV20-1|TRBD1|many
CSARRQGHTEAFF
TGCAGTGCTAGACGACAGGGACACACTGAAGCTTTCTTT
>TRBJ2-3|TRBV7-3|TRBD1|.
CASSSQGQASHTDTQYF
TGTGCCAGCAGCTCCCAGGGACAGGCTTCTCACACAGATACGCAGTATTTT
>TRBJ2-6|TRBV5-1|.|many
CASSFRSSGANVLTF
TGCGCCAGCAGCTTTCGGAGCTCTGGGGCCAACGTCCTGACTTTC
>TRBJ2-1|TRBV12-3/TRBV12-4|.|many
CASSFQARYNEQFF
TGTGCCAGCAGTTTCCAGGCCAGGTACAATGAGCAGTTCTTC
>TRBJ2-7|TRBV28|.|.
CASSLLVEQYF
TGTGCCAGCAGTTTATTGGTGGAGCAGTACTTC
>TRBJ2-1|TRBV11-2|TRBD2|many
CASSLEWQGGYNEQFF
TGTGCCAGCAGCTTAGAGTGGCAGGGAGGGTACAATGAGCAGTTCTTC
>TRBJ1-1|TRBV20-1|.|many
CSASGFLGTEAFF
TGCAGTGCCTCAGGCTTTTTAGGGACTGAAGCTTTCTTT
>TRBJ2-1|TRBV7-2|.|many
CASRPSSYNEQFF
TGTGCCAGCAGGCCTAGCTCCTACAATGAGCAGTTCTTC
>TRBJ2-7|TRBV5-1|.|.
CASSLVVGDGSYEQYF
TGCGCCAGCAGCTTGGTAGTAGGGGACGGTTCCTACGAGCAGTACTTC
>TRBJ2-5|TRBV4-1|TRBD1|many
CASSQDWTGPETQYF
TGCGCCAGCAGCCAAGATTGGACAGGGCCAGAGACCCAGTACTTC
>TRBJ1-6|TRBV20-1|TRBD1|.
CSARQGLINSPLHF
TGCAGTGCAAGACAGGGGCTCATAAATTCACCCCTCCACTTT
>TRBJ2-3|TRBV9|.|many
CASGAIAITDTQYF
TGTGCCAGCGGAGCAATCGCAATCACAGATACGCAGTATTTT
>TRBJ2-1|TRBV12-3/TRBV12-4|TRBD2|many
CASSPSTSGRYNEQFF
TGTGCCAGCAGTCCTTCGACTAGCGGACGCTACAATGAGCAGTTCTTC
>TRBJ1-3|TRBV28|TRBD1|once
CASNDHRGDPSGNTIYF
TGTGCCAGCAACGATCACAGGGGCGACCCCTCTGGAAACACCATATATTTT
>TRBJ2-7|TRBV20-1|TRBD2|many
CSARDQRGNYEQYF
TGCAGTGCTAGAGATCAGCGGGGGAACTACGAGCAGTACTTC
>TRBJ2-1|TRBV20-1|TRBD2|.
CSAKDFSGGIYNEQFF
TGCAGTGCTAAAGATTTCAGCGGGGGGATATACAATGAGCAGTTCTTC
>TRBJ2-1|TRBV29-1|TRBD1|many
CSPKTGTGQFF
TGCAGCCCTAAGACAGGGACGGGGCAGTTCTTC
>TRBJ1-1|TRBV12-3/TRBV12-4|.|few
CASSPPLFLDAEAFF
TGTGCCAGCAGCCCTCCTCTGTTCTTGGACGCTGAAGCTTTCTTT
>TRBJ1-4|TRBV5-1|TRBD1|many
CASSSTGGNEKLFF
TGCGCCAGCAGCTCGACAGGGGGGAATGAAAAACTGTTTTTT
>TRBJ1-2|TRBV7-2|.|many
CASSGTGIGGYTF
TGTGCCAGCAGCGGCACAGGGATTGGAGGCTACACCTTC
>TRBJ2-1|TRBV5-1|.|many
CASSLGPNEQFF
TGCGCCAGCAGCTTGGGACCAAATGAGCAGTTCTTC
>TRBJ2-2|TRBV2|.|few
CASSDRGTYTGELFF
TGTGCCAGCAGTGACAGGGGAACATACACCGGGGAGCTGTTTTTT
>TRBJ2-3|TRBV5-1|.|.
CASSLDGDYTDTQYF
TGCGCCAGCAGCTTGGACGGAGACTACACAGATACGCAGTATTTT
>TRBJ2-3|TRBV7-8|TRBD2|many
CASSFSRREVDTQYF
TGTGCCAGCAGCTTCTCGAGGCGGGAGGTAGATACGCAGTATTTT
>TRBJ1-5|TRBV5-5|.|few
CASSLAVGQPGQPQHF
TGTGCCAGCAGCTTGGCCGTCGGGCAGCCCGGGCAGCCCCAGCATTTT
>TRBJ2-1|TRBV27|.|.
CATANVRVYNEQFF
TGTGCCACCGCAAACGTAAGGGTTTACAATGAGCAGTTCTTC
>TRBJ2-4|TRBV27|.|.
CASSLAYRDEAKNIQYF
TGTGCCAGCAGTTTAGCTTACAGGGACGAAGCCAAAAACATTCAGTACTTC
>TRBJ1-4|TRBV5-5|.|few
CASSLGPQGKLFF
TGTGCCAGCAGCTTGGGGCCCCAGGGAAAACTGTTTTTT
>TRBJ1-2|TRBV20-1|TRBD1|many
CSARDAGGYGYTF
TGCAGTGCTAGAGACGCAGGGGGCTATGGCTACACCTTC
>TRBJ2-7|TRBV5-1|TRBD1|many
CASNNRGSSHEQYF
TGCGCCAGCAACAACAGGGGATCCAGTCACGAGCAGTACTTC
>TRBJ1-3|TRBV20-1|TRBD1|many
CSARDPGGKGNTIYF
TGCAGTGCTAGAGACCCAGGGGGGAAAGGAAACACCATATATTTT
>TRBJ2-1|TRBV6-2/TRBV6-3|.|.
CASRPSGRRGAYNEQFF
TGTGCCTCCAGGCCCTCCGGCAGGAGAGGAGCCTACAATGAGCAGTTCTTC
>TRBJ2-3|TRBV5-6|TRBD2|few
CASSLGLAGEFTDTQYF
TGTGCCAGCAGCTTGGGACTAGCGGGAGAGTTCACAGATACGCAGTATTTT
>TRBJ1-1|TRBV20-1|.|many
CSAKGEVSNTEAFF
TGCAGTGCTAAAGGGGAGGTTTCGAACACTGAAGCTTTCTTT
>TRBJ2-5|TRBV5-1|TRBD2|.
CASSLGLAAQETQYF
TGCGCCAGCAGCTTAGGACTAGCGGCGCAAGAGACCCAGTACTTC
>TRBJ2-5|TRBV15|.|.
CATSANGQLQETQYF
TGTGCCACCAGCGCTAATGGACAGCTCCAAGAGACCCAGTACTTC
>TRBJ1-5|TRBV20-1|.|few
CSASLHQSNQPQHF
TGCAGTGCTAGTCTTCACCAAAGCAATCAGCCCCAGCATTTT
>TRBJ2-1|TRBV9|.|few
CASSVARGSVQPEYTYNEQFF
TGTGCCAGCAGCGTAGCTCGCGGATCCGTTCAGCCGGAGTACACCTACAATGAGCAGTTCTTC
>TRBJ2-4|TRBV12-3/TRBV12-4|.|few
CASSFMTKNIQYF
TGTGCCAGCAGTTTTATGACCAAAAACATTCAGTACTTC
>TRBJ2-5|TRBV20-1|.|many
CSARNPGPRQETQYF
TGCAGTGCTAGGAATCCGGGACCGCGACAAGAGACCCAGTACTTC
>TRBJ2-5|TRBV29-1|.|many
CSVDLVRETQYF
TGCAGCGTTGATTTGGTGAGAGAGACCCAGTACTTC
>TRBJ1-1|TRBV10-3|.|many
CAIRERRVNTEAFF
TGTGCCATCAGGGAGAGGAGAGTGAACACTGAAGCTTTCTTT
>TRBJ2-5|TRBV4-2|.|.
CASSQGFRGQETQYF
TGTGCCAGCAGCCAAGGGTTCCGGGGGCAAGAGACCCAGTACTTC
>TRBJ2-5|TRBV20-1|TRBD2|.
CCAYTQERESGPTQYF
TGCTGTGCCTATACTCAAGAGCGGGAGTCGGGGCCGACCCAGTACTTC
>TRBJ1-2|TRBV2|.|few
CASSGGGAGGYTF
TGTGCCAGCAGTGGCGGGGGCGCGGGAGGCTACACCTTC